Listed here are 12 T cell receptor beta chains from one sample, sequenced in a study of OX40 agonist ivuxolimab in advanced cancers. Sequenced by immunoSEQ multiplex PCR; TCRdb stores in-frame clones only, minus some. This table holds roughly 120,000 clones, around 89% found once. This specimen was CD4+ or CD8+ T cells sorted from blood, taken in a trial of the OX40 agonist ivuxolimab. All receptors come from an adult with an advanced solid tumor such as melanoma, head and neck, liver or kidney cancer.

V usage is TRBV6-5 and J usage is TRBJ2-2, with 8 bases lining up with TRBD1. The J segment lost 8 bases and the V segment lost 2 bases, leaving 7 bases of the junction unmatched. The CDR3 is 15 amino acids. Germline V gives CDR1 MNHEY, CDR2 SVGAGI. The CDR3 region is CASSYPQGAGGELFF. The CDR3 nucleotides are TGTGCCAGCAGTTACCCGCAGGGGGCGGGTGGGGAGCTGTTTTTT.

CDR3 loop: CASSPSGDGNTIYF. DNA for the CDR3: TGTGCCAGCAGCCCATCAGGGGACGGAAACACCATATATTTT. The V call is TRBV28, the J call TRBJ1-3; possible D gene TRBD1, 6 bases. Trimming removed 6 bases from V and 4 bases from J, with 13 bases in between. This CDR3 spans 14 amino acids. Germline lookup yields CDR1 MDHEN and CDR2 SYDVKM.

The CDR3 region has the DNA TGTGCCAGCAGTTACGCTTACGACAGCTACGAGCAGTACTTC. Amino acid sequence: CASSYAYDSYEQYF. The J gene is TRBJ2-7, the V gene TRBV6-5; perhaps TRBD1 as D (5 bases). This CDR3 is 14 amino acids long. Germline assignment: CDR1 MNHEY and CDR2 SVGAGI. Trimming cost V 2 bases and J 3 bases, with 11 bases left between them.

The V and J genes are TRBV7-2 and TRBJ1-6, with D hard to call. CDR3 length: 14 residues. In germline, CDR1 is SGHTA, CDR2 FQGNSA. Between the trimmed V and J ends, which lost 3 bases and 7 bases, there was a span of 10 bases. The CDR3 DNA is TGTGCCAGCAGCTTCGACATCAACAATTCACCCCTCCACTTT. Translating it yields CASSFDINNSPLHF.

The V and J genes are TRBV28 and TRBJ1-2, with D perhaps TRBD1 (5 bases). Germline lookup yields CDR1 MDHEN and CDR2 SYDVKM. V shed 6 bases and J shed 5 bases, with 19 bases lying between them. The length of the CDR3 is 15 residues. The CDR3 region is CASSPPGQGLYGYTF. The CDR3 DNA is TGTGCCAGCAGCCCCCCGGGGCAGGGATTATATGGCTACACCTTC.

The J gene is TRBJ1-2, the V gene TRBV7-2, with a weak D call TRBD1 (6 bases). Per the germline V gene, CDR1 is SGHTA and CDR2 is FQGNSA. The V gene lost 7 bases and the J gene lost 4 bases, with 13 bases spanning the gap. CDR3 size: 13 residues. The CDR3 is CASITDSIYGYTF. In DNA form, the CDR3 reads TGTGCCAGCATCACGGACAGTATCTATGGCTACACCTTC.

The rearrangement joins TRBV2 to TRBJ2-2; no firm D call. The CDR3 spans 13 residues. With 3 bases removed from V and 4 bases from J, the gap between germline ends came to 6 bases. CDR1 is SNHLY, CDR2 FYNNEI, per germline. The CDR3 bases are TGTGCCAGCAGTGAGGATGTCACCGGGGAGCTGTTTTTT. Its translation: CASSEDVTGELFF.

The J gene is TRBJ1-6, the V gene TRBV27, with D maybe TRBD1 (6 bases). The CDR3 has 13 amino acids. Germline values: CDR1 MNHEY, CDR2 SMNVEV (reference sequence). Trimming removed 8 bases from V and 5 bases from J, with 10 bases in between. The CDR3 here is CASRTANNSPLHF. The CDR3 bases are TGTGCCAGCCGGACAGCGAATAATTCACCCCTCCACTTT.

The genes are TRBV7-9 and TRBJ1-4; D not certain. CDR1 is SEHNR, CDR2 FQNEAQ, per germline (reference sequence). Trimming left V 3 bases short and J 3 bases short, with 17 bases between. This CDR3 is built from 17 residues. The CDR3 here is CASSFRVTAGSNEKLFF. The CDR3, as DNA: TGTGCCAGCAGCTTTCGGGTTACCGCGGGATCTAATGAAAAACTGTTTTTT.

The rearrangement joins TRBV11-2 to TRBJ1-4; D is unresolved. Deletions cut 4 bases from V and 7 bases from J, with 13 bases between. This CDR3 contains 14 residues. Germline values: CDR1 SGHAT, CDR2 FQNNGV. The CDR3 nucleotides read TGTGCCAGCAGCTCGCCAGGCTTCAGTGAAAAACTGTTTTTT. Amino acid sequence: CASSSPGFSEKLFF. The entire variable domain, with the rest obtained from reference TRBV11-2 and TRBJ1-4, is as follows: EAGVAQSPRYKIIEKRQSVAFWCNPISGHATLYWYQQILGQGPKLLIQFQNNGVVDDSQLPKDRFSAERLKGVDSTLKIQPAKLEDSAVYLCASSSPGFSEKLFFGSGTQLSVL.

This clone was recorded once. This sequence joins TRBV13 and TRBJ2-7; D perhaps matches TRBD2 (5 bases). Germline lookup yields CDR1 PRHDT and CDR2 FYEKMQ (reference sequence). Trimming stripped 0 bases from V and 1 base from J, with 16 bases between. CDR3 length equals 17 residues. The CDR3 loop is CASSLGFGETPSYEQYF. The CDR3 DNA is TGTGCCAGCAGCTTAGGCTTCGGGGAAACACCTTCCTACGAGCAGTACTTC.

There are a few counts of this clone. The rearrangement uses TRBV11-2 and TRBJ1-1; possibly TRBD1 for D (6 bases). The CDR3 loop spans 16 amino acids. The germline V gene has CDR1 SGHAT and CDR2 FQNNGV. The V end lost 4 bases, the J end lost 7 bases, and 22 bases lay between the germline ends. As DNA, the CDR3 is TGTGCCAGCAGCTCGTCCTTAAGGGGGAGCATGTATGAAGCTTTCTTT. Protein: CASSSSLRGSMYEAFF.